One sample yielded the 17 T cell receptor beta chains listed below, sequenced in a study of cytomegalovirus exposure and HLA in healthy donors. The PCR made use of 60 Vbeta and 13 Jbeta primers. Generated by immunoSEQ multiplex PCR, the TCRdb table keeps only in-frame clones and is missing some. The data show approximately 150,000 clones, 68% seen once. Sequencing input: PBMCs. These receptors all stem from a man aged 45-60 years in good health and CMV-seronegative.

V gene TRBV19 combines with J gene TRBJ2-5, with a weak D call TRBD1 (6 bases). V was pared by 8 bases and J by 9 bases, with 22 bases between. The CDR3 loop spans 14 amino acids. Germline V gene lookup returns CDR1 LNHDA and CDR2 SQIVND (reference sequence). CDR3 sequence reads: CASSRGQPTGPQYF. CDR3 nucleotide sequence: TGTGCCAGTTCCCGAGGACAGCCCACGGGGCCCCAGTACTTC. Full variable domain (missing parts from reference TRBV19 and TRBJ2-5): DGGITQSPKYLFRKEGQNVTLSCEQNLNHDAMYWYRQDPGQGLRLIYYSQIVNDFQKGDIAEGYSVSREKKESFPLTVTSAQKNPTAFYLCASSRGQPTGPQYFGPGTRLLVL.

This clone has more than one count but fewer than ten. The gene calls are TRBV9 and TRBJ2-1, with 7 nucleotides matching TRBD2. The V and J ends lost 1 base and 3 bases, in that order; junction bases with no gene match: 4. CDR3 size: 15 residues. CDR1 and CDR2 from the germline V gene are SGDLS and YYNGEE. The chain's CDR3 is CASSVSGDNYNEQFF. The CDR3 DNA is TGTGCCAGCAGCGTAAGCGGGGATAACTACAATGAGCAGTTCTTC.

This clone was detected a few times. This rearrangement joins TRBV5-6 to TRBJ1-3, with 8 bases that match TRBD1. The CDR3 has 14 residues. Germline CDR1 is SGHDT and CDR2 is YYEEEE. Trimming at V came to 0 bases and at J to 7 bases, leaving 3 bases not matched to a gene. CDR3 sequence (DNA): TGTGCCAGCAGCTTGGGGACAGGGAGGAACACCATATATTTT. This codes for CASSLGTGRNTIYF.

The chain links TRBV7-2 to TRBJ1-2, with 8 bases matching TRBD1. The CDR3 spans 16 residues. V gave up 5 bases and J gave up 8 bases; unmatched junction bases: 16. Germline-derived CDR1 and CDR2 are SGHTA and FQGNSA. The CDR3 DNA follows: TGTGCCAGCAGCCCCACGTGGGGCAGGGGGCAATCGGGCTACACCTTC. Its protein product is CASSPTWGRGQSGYTF.

The CDR3 spells CASSLVPAGDNYGYTF. The DNA for the CDR3 is TGTGCCAGCAGCTTGGTACCGGCAGGGGATAACTATGGCTACACCTTC. This sequence joins TRBV5-5 and TRBJ1-2, with a possible D match to TRBD1 (6 bases). V was clipped by 0 bases and J by 1 base, with 13 bases between them. This CDR3 contains 16 residues. Germline CDR1 is SGHKS and CDR2 is YYEKEE (reference sequence).

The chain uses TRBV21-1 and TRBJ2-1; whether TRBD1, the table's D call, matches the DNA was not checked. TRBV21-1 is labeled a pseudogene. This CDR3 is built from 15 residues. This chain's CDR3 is CASSRPGQIYNEQFF. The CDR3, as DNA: TGTGCCAGCAGCAGACCGGGACAGATCTACAATGAGCAGTTCTTC.

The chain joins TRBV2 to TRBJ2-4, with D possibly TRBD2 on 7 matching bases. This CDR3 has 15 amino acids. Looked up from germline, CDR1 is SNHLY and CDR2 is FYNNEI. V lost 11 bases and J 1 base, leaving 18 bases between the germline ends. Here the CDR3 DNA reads TGTGCCCCTTGGGGGGGCGCGGACGCCAAAAACATTCAGTACTTC. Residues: CAPWGGADAKNIQYF.

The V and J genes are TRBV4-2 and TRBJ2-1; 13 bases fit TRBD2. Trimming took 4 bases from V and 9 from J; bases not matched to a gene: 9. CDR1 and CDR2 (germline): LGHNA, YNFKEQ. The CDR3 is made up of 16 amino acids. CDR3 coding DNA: TGTGCCAGCAGCCCCGTCGGGACTAGCGGGGTGGCTGAGCAGTTCTTC. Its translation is CASSPVGTSGVAEQFF.

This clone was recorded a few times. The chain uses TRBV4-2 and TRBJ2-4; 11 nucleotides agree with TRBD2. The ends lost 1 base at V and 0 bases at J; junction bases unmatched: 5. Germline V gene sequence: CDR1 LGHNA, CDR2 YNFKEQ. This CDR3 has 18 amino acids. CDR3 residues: CASSQAASGGIAKNIQYF. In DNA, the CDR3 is TGTGCCAGCAGCCAAGCGGCTAGCGGGGGGATAGCCAAAAACATTCAGTACTTC.

CDR3 in amino acids: CASSYLGGNTEAFF. The DNA of the CDR3 is TGTGCCAGCAGTTACCTCGGAGGGAACACTGAAGCTTTCTTT. The rearrangement joins TRBV6-6 to TRBJ1-1; D is unresolved. Germline CDR1 MNHNY, CDR2 SVGAGI (reference sequence). Trimming stripped 2 bases from V and 1 base from J, with 8 bases between. The CDR3 is 14 amino acids.

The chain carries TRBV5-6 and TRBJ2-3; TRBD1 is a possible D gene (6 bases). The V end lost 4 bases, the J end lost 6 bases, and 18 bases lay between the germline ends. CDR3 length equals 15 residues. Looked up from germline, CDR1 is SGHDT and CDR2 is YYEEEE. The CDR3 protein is CASSDPKGVWDTQYF. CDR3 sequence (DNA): TGTGCCAGCAGCGATCCGAAGGGGGTTTGGGATACGCAGTATTTT.

The CDR3 DNA reads TGTGCCAGCAGTTTATCCCGCCTTCAGGGGAACTATGGCTACACCTTC. It is translated as CASSLSRLQGNYGYTF. The chain is built from TRBV28 and TRBJ1-2, with D tentatively TRBD1 (6 bases). Germline CDR1 is MDHEN and CDR2 is SYDVKM. The V end was cut by 1 base, the J end by 2 bases, with 14 bases between. The CDR3 runs 16 residues.

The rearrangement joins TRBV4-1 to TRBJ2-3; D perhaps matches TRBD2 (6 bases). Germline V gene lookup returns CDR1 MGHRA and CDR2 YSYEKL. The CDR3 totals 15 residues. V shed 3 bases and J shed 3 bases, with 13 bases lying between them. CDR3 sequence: CASSHHGTPTDTQYF. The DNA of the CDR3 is TGCGCCAGCAGCCACCACGGGACTCCTACAGATACGCAGTATTTT.

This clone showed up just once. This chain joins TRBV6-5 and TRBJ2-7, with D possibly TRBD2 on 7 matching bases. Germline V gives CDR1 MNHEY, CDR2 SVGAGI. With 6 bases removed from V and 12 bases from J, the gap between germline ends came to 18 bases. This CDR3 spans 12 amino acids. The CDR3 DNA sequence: TGTGCCAGCAGAGGGGGGGACCGAACTCCGTACTTC. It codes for CASRGGDRTPYF.

The CDR3 here is CASSGQGATEAFF. CDR3 coding DNA: TGTGCCAGCAGTGGGCAGGGGGCCACTGAAGCTTTCTTT. The chain uses TRBV2 and TRBJ1-1; 8 bases align to TRBD1. CDR1 is SNHLY, CDR2 FYNNEI, per germline. V gave up 4 bases and J gave up 4 bases; unmatched junction bases: 2. The CDR3 loop spans 13 amino acids.

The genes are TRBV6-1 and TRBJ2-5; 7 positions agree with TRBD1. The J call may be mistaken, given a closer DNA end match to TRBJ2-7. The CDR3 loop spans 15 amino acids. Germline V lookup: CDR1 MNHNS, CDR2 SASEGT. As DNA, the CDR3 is TGTGCCAGCAGACCACAGGGGTCGAGCTCCTACGAGCAGTACTTC. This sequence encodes CASRPQGSSSYEQYF.

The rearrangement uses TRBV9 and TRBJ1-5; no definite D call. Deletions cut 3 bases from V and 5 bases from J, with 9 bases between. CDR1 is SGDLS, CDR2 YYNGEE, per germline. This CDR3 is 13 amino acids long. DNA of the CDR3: TGTGCCAGCAGCGCGGGATACGATCAGCCCCAGCATTTT. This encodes CASSAGYDQPQHF.